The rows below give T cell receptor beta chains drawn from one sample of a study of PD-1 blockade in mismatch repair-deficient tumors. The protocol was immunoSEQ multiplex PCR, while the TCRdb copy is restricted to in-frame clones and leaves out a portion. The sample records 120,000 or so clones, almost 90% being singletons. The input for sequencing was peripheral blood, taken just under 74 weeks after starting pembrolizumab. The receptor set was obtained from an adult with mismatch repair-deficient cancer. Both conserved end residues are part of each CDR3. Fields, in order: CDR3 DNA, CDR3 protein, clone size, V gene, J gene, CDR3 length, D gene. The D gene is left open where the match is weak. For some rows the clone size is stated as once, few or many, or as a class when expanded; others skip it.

TGTGCCAGCAGCGTATGGGCTAGCACAGATACGCAGTATTTT	CASSVWASTDTQYF	.	TRBV9	TRBJ2-3	14	.
TGTGCCAGCGAGGGCAGGGCCTACGAGCAGTACTTC	CASEGRAYEQYF	.	TRBV6-1	TRBJ2-7	12	.
TGTGCCAGCAGTGGGGCAGGGGGCAGGGCTAACTATGGCTACACCTTC	CASSGAGGRANYGYTF	.	TRBV6-6	TRBJ1-2	16	TRBD1
TGTGCCAGTAGTATGGGACTAGCGGGAGTCGAGCAGTACTTC	CASSMGLAGVEQYF	.	TRBV19	TRBJ2-7	14	TRBD2
TGTGCCAGCAGCCCGAATCGGCTAGGGACAGATACGCAGTATTTT	CASSPNRLGTDTQYF	.	TRBV27	TRBJ2-3	15	.
TGTGCCTGGGGATCCTCCAACTACGAGCAGTACTTC	CAWGSSNYEQYF	few	TRBV30	TRBJ2-7	12	.
TGTGCCAGCAGTCCCGATTTGGATAACTATGGCTACACCTTC	CASSPDLDNYGYTF	few	TRBV28	TRBJ1-2	14	.
TGTGCCAGCAGTTTACCCCAGGGTCGCACTGAAGCTTTCTTT	CASSLPQGRTEAFF	.	TRBV28	TRBJ1-1	14	.
TGTGCCAGCAGCCCCACCGGACAGCTACACTCCTACGAGCAGTACTTC	CASSPTGQLHSYEQYF	.	TRBV7-2	TRBJ2-7	16	.
TGTGCCAGCAGCTTAAGTAGCCCCGGGACAGGGGGCAAGAATGAGCAGTTCTTC	CASSLSSPGTGGKNEQFF	.	TRBV7-9	TRBJ2-1	18	TRBD1
TGTGCCAGCAGCGTAGGAGGGACTAGCGGTAATGAGCAGTTCTTC	CASSVGGTSGNEQFF	.	TRBV9	TRBJ2-1	15	TRBD2
TGTGCCAGCAGCCCCTCGGACTTATCCTACGAGCAGTACTTC	CASSPSDLSYEQYF	once	TRBV9	TRBJ2-7	14	.
TGCGCCAGCAGCTTGAACGTGGGACTGAACAATGAGCAGTTCTTC	CASSLNVGLNNEQFF	once	TRBV5-1	TRBJ2-1	15	.
TGTGCCAGCCGGACAGAGCATAATGAAAAACTGTTTTTT	CASRTEHNEKLFF	.	TRBV21-1	TRBJ1-4	13	.
TGTGCCAGCAGCTTAGAAGTGGGGATTGATACGCAGTATTTT	CASSLEVGIDTQYF	.	TRBV11-2	TRBJ2-3	14	.
TGTGCCATCAGTGAGTCGACCTACAATGAGCAGTTCTTC	CAISESTYNEQFF	once	TRBV10-3	TRBJ2-1	13	.
TGCGCCAGCAGCCAAGATTGGGGTAGGAATCAGCCCCAGCATTTT	CASSQDWGRNQPQHF	few	TRBV4-1	TRBJ1-5	15	.
TGTGCCAGCAGATTGCAAACTAGCGGGCTTAACAATGAGCAGTTCTTC	CASRLQTSGLNNEQFF	.	TRBV6-6	TRBJ2-1	16	TRBD2
TGTGCCAGCAGCTCTAGCGGGAGAAGTAATGAGCAGTTCTTC	CASSSSGRSNEQFF	.	TRBV5-6	TRBJ2-1	14	TRBD2
TGTGCCAGTAGTATAGTCCCCTTTACCTTAGCCAAAAACATTCAGTACTTC	CASSIVPFTLAKNIQYF	.	TRBV19	TRBJ2-4	17	.
TGTGCCAGCAGCCCCAGGACTAGCAGGCACACAGATACGCAGTATTTT	CASSPRTSRHTDTQYF	.	TRBV7-9	TRBJ2-3	16	TRBD2
TGTGCCAGCAGCTCGGGACAGGGGACAGATACGCAGTATTTT	CASSSGQGTDTQYF	.	TRBV11-1	TRBJ2-3	14	TRBD1
TGCGCCAGCAGGCTTACAGGGGATTCCTACAATGAGCAGTTCTTC	CASRLTGDSYNEQFF	.	TRBV4-1	TRBJ2-1	15	TRBD1
TGCGCCAGCAGCCAGACCACCTCCGAGGAGGGGGAGGCCCCTTCCTACGAGCAGTACTTC	CASSQTTSEEGEAPSYEQYF	.	TRBV4-1	TRBJ2-7	20	.
TGTGCCACTTCGACTAGCGGGGGGACCTACAATGAGCAGTTCTTC	CATSTSGGTYNEQFF	.	TRBV10-3	TRBJ2-1	15	TRBD2
TGTGCCAGCAGCCCGGGACAGGGGGCCTACGAGCAGTACTTC	CASSPGQGAYEQYF	.	TRBV27	TRBJ2-7	14	TRBD1
TGTGCCAGCAGCCTAGGGACGGTCTCCTACAATGAGCAGTTCTTC	CASSLGTVSYNEQFF	.	TRBV27	TRBJ2-1	15	.
TGTGCCAGCAGTGGGACAGGGGCGCCCCAGCATTTT	CASSGTGAPQHF	.	TRBV28	TRBJ1-5	12	TRBD1
TGTGCCAGCAGCCCTCGTCGGCTAGCGGGAAGCGCAGATACGCAGTATTTT	CASSPRRLAGSADTQYF	.	TRBV28	TRBJ2-3	17	TRBD2
TGTGCCAGCAGCTTAGTAGCGGGGGGCACAGATACGCAGTATTTT	CASSLVAGGTDTQYF	.	TRBV7-3	TRBJ2-3	15	TRBD2
TGTGCCAGCAGCTTAGGGGGACGCACCTACGAGCAGTACTTC	CASSLGGRTYEQYF	.	TRBV11-2	TRBJ2-7	14	.
TGTGCCAGCAGCCTAGCGGACAGGGATAATGAAAAACTGTTTTTT	CASSLADRDNEKLFF	once	TRBV7-6	TRBJ1-4	15	TRBD1
TGTGCCAGCGAATCGGGGACTTTGGGTTACGAGCAGTACTTC	CASESGTLGYEQYF	.	TRBV6-5	TRBJ2-7	14	.
TGTGCCAGCAGCGTGGCCAGAGGGAATGAGCAGTTCTTC	CASSVARGNEQFF	.	TRBV9	TRBJ2-1	13	.
TGTGCCAGCAGTTCGCCGGTGACAGGAGTCTACGAGCAGTACTTC	CASSSPVTGVYEQYF	.	TRBV28	TRBJ2-7	15	.
TGTGCCAGCAGCCCAGGTGGGACAGTGACCTACGAGCAGTACTTC	CASSPGGTVTYEQYF	.	TRBV11-2	TRBJ2-7	15	TRBD1
TGCAGTGCTTATGACGGGGAAGCTTTCTTT	CSAYDGEAFF	.	TRBV20-1	TRBJ1-1	10	.
TGTGCCAGCAGCCCCATGACTAGCGGAAGCACAGATACGCAGTATTTT	CASSPMTSGSTDTQYF	.	TRBV5-4	TRBJ2-3	16	TRBD2
TGTGCCTGGACCACAATCTTTGGAGGCTATGGCTACACCTTC	CAWTTIFGGYGYTF	once	TRBV30	TRBJ1-2	14	.
TGTGCCAGCAGTCCTCTCCGGGACAGTCTTAGCTCCTACGAGCAGTACTTC	CASSPLRDSLSSYEQYF	.	TRBV28	TRBJ2-7	17	TRBD1
TGTGCCAGCGGCCTGACAGGGGAGGACAATGAGCAGTTCTTC	CASGLTGEDNEQFF	.	TRBV25-1	TRBJ2-1	14	TRBD1
TGTGCCAGCAGCTACGTTTGGCGAGCCTACGAGCAGTACTTC	CASSYVWRAYEQYF	few	TRBV4-2	TRBJ2-7	14	.
TGTGCCAGCAGTGAACCGCGACAGGGAGATCAGCCCCAGCATTTT	CASSEPRQGDQPQHF	.	TRBV6-1	TRBJ1-5	15	TRBD1
TGTGCCAGCAGCCTTAGCGGGGCTTCCTACGAGCAGTACTTC	CASSLSGASYEQYF	.	TRBV14	TRBJ2-7	14	TRBD2